The entry below describes one T cell receptor beta chain. These data originate in a study of blood T cell repertoires in COVID-19. Study summary: Researchers got acute and convalescent COVID-19 samples from the United States, Italy and Spain.

The table came from immunoSEQ multiplex PCR; TCRdb's copy has only in-frame clones and leaves some out. The profile shows 300,000 to 400,000 clones, around nine tenths of them singletons. CDR1 is SGHRS and CDR2 is YFSETQ in the germline V gene. The CDR3 extends over 14 amino acids. Trimming removed 4 bases from V and 0 bases from J, with 10 bases in between. V and J are TRBV5-1 and TRBJ1-1; D remains ambiguous. Sequenced material: peripheral blood. The TCR originated in a woman aged 70-85 years with COVID-19, enrolled during active disease. CDR3 nucleotides: TGCGCCAGCAGCCTGAGGCCAGTGAACACTGAAGCTTTCTTT. Translated, it gives CASSLRPVNTEAFF.